Below, one T cell receptor (beta chain) is given with its context. Its specificity is unknown. This sample stems from a study of T cell repertoires in cytomegalovirus infection. Study-wide background: Carrying CMV and the relevant HLA type showed in public TCR beta signatures. Overall study findings and caveats: Of the TCR beta families, the public ones yielded a cumulative frequency that identified carriers of CMV plus the relevant HLA. Predominance within the ex vivo response was attributable to HLA-C-restricted CMV-specific TCR beta clonotypes.

TCRdb recomputed calls from the reads with MiXCR, one row per CDR3 protein. The sample holds hundreds of thousands of distinct CDR3 sequences, about 11% seen once. Losses at the gene ends were 7 bases for V and 5 bases for J; bases not matched to a gene: 13. The V gene's germline CDR1 is SEHNR and CDR2 FQNEAQ (reference sequence). The CDR3 consists of 15 residues. The sequenced sample was PBMCs. The chain carries TRBV7-9 and TRBJ1-2, with 7 positions matching TRBD1. The receptor was derived from a human donor in good health (CMV status not recorded). Some clones in this sample may be carry-over from other donors' samples. The CDR3 DNA is TGTGCCAGCACCCTAGGGGAGGGGGCGCGTTATGGCTACACCTTC. Translation gives CASTLGEGARYGYTF.